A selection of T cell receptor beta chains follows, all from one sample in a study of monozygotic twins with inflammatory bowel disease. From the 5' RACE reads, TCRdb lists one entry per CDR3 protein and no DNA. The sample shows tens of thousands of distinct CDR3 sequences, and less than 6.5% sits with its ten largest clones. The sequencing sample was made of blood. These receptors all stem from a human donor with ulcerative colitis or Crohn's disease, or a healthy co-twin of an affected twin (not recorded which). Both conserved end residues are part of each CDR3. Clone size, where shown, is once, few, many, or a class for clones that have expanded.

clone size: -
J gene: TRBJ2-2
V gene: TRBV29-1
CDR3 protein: CSVGSTGELFF

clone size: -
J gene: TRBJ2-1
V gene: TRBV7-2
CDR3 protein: CASSPRGVGEQFF

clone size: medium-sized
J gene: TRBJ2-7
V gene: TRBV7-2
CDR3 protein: CASSLGGVTSRRNEQYF

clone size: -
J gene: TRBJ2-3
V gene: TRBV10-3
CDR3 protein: CATQGDTDTQYF

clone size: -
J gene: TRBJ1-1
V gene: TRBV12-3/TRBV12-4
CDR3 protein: CASSFLSHAMNTEAFF

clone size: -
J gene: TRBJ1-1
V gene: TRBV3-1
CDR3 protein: CASSRTNSEAFF

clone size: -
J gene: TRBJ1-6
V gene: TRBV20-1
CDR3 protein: CSARGTEVSSPLHF

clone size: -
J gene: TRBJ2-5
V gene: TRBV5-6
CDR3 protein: CASSLTSGVETQYF

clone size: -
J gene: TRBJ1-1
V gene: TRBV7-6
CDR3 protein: CASSLASGTEAFF

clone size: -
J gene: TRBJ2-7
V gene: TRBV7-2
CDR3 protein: CASSLANGYEQYF

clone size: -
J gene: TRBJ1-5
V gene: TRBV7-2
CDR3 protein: CASSEGRSKHF

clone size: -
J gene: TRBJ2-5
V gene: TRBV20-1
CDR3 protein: CSARGASGGMETQYF

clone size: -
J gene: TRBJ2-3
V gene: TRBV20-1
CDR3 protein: CSTTSSGGPSSTDTQYF

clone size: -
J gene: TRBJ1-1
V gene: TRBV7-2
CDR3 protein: CASSGPRGTEAFF

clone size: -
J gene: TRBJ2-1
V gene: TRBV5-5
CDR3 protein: CASSLGIGVDYNEQFF

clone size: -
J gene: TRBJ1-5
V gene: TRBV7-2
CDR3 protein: CASSLDGVRQPQHF

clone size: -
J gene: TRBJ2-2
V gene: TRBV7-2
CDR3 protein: CASSPWEGPGELFF